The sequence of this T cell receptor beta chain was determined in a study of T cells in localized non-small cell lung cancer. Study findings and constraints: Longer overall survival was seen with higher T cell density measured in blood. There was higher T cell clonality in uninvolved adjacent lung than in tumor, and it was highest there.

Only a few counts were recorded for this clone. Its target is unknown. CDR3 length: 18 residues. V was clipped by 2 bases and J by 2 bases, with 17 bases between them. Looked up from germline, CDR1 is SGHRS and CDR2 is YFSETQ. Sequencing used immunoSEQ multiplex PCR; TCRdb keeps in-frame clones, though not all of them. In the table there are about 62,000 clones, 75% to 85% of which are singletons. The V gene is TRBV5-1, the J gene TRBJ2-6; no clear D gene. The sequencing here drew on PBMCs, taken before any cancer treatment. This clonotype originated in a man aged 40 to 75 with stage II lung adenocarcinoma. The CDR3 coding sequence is TGCGCCAGCAGCTTCGGCAGCCAGCTACTAACTGGGGCCAACGTCCTGACTTTC. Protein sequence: CASSFGSQLLTGANVLTF.